The clone carrying this T cell receptor beta chain appeared a single time. Its specificity is unknown. The sample originates from a study of cytomegalovirus exposure and HLA in healthy donors. Study results and limitations: No immune exposure information besides CMV serostatus was available. Per published accounts, TCR beta sequences correctly predicted the HLA-A and HLA-B alleles of most subjects. There were a few CMV-associated chains whose specificity for CMV antigens was confirmed in vitro. TCR beta chain V- and J-gene trimming was linked, in a later analysis, to a missense variant in DCLRE1C.

Germline V lookup: CDR1 SGHTA, CDR2 FQGNSA. V shed 5 bases, J shed 8 bases, and the junction held 9 bases outside the gene matches. The CDR3 has 14 amino acids. Primers: 60 Vbeta forward and 13 Jbeta reverse. Libraries were prepared by immunoSEQ multiplex PCR; TCRdb keeps only in-frame clonotypes and omits some of them. This sample has over 100,000 clones, with over 65% found just once. The J gene is TRBJ1-1, the V gene TRBV7-2, with 9 bases lining up with TRBD1. Specimen: PBMCs. This TCR came from a woman aged 35 to 49 in good health and CMV-seropositive. CDR3 sequence (DNA): TGTGCCAGCAGCGGAGGACAGGGGTGGGAGGAAGCTTTCTTT. Encoded protein: CASSGGQGWEEAFF.